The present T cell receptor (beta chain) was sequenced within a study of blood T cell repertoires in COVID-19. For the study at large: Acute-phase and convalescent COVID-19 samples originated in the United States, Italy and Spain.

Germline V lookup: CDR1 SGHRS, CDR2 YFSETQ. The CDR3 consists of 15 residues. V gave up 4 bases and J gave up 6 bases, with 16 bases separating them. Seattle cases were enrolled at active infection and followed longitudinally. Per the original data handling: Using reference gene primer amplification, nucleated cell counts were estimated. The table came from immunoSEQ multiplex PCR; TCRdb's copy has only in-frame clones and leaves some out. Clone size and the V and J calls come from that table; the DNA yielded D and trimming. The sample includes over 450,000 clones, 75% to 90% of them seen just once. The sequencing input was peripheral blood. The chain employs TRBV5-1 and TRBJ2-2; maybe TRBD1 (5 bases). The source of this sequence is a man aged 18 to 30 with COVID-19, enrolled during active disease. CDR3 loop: CASSDQGKGSGELFF. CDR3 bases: TGCGCCAGCAGCGACCAGGGAAAGGGTTCCGGGGAGCTGTTTTTT.